The clone carrying this TCR beta chain was seen once. Measured with immunoSEQ multiplex PCR; TCRdb has only the in-frame clones, and not every one. Of some 150,000 clones listed, roughly 80% are singletons. The data are from a study of blood T cell repertoires in COVID-19. Germline values: CDR1 KGHSH, CDR2 LQKENI. The CDR3 is made up of 15 amino acids. The V gene lost 0 bases and the J gene lost 1 base, with 10 bases spanning the gap. The chain joins TRBV18 to TRBJ2-7; D might be TRBD1 (6 bases). The receptor was isolated from a man in his fifties with active or convalescent COVID-19. The sequenced sample consisted of peripheral blood. CDR3 in DNA: TGTGCCAGCTCACCACCACATGGACAGTCCTACGAGCAGTACTTC. It encodes CASSPPHGQSYEQYF.